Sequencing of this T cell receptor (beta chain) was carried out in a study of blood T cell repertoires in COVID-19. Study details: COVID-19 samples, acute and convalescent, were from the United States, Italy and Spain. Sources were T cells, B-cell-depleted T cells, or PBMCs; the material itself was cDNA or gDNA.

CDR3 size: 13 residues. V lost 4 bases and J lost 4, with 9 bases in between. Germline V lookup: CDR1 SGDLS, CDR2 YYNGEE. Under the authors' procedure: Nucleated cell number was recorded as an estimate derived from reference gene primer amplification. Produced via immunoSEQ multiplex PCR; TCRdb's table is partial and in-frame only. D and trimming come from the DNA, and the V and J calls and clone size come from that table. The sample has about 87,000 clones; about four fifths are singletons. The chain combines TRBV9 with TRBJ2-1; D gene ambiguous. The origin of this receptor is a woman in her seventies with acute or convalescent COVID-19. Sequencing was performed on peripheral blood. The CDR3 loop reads CASSLTGYNEQFF. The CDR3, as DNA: TGTGCCAGCAGCTTGACCGGGTACAATGAGCAGTTCTTC.